The 20 T cell receptor beta chains presented below share a single source sample, sequenced in a study of blood T cell repertoires in COVID-19. The method was immunoSEQ multiplex PCR; TCRdb's version includes in-frame clones alone and lacks a portion of them. The sample carries about 87,000 clones, around 87% recorded once. The sequenced material came from peripheral blood. These receptors were collected from a human donor with acute or convalescent COVID-19. The donor label of this sample is uncertain.

V and J are TRBV28 and TRBJ1-2; 8 positions match TRBD1. After removal of 3 bases from V and 4 bases from J, the junction contained 4 bases not matched to a gene. The CDR3 covers 14 residues. Germline-derived CDR1 and CDR2 are MDHEN and SYDVKM. The CDR3 sequence is CASSFSDRGYGYTF. The CDR3 nucleotides are TGTGCCAGCAGTTTTTCAGACAGGGGCTATGGCTACACCTTC.

This chain links TRBV7-2 with TRBJ1-4; 9 bases are shared with TRBD1. Per the germline V gene, CDR1 is SGHTA and CDR2 is FQGNSA. Unmatched junction bases numbered 10, after V lost 3 bases and J lost 5 bases. This CDR3 region has 17 residues. The chain's CDR3 is CASSFTLPQGANEKLFF. CDR3 DNA: TGTGCCAGCAGCTTCACCCTACCACAGGGGGCGAATGAAAAACTGTTTTTT.

The chain couples TRBV9 to TRBJ2-5; possible D gene TRBD2, 6 bases. Germline CDR1 reads SGDLS; CDR2 reads YYNGEE. This CDR3 spans 14 amino acids. V lost 4 bases and J lost 3, with 13 bases in between. The CDR3 nucleotides are TGTGCCAGCAGCCCCGGGACTGACGAAGAGACCCAGTACTTC. Its protein is CASSPGTDEETQYF.

The V and J genes are TRBV3-1 (or the pseudogene TRBV3-2) and TRBJ2-5; TRBD2 matches 7 bases. Germline V lookup: CDR1 LGHDT, CDR2 YNNKEL (reference sequence). V dropped 0 bases and J dropped 3; count of bases not matched to a gene: 7. There are 16 residues in the CDR3. The CDR3 DNA reads as TGTGCCAGCAGCCAAGATGCTCGCGGGGGTAAAGAGACCCAGTACTTC. This gives the protein CASSQDARGGKETQYF.

The CDR3 is CASSPRRLTSTDTQYF. CDR3 bases: TGTGCCAGCAGCCCTAGGAGACTGACTAGCACAGATACGCAGTATTTT. The chain uses TRBV6-6 and TRBJ2-3; unclear D gene. The germline V gene encodes CDR1 MNHNY and CDR2 SVGAGI (reference sequence). The CDR3 is 16 amino acids. Between the trimmed V and J ends, which lost 6 bases and 0 bases, there was a span of 16 bases.

The chain joins TRBV7-9 to TRBJ1-4; D remains ambiguous. V was cut by 4 bases and J by 8 bases, with 11 bases left in between. The germline V gene has CDR1 SEHNR and CDR2 FQNEAQ (reference sequence). The CDR3 is 13 amino acids. The DNA for the CDR3 is TGTGCCAGCAGCTCAATGTGGAGCGAAAAACTGTTTTTT. As protein: CASSSMWSEKLFF.

V usage is TRBV29-1 and J usage is TRBJ2-7; weak D call: TRBD1 (6 bases). The CDR3 is 12 amino acids. The V and J ends lost 4 bases and 2 bases respectively, with 9 bases between them. Germline V gene sequence: CDR1 SQVTM, CDR2 ANQGSEA. The CDR3 spells CSVVRGAYEQYF. DNA for the CDR3: TGCAGCGTTGTCAGGGGCGCCTACGAGCAGTACTTC.

This chain connects TRBV28 to TRBJ1-1; 7 bases fit TRBD1. Germline V gene lookup returns CDR1 MDHEN and CDR2 SYDVKM. The V and J ends lost 6 bases and 2 bases, in that order; junction bases with no gene match: 3. The CDR3 loop spans 13 amino acids. As DNA, the CDR3 is TGTGCCAGCAGCAGACAGGGAAACACTGAAGCTTTCTTT. It encodes CASSRQGNTEAFF. The full variable domain, rest sourced from reference TRBV28 and TRBJ1-1, is DVKVTQSSRYLVKRTGEKVFLECVQDMDHENMFWYRQDPGLGLRLIYFSYDVKMKEKGDIPEGYSVSREKKERFSLILESASTNQTSMYLCASSRQGNTEAFFGQGTRLTVV.

The chain links TRBV28 to TRBJ1-6; D gene unclear. This CDR3 has 17 amino acids. V gave up 6 bases and J gave up 8 bases, with 23 bases separating them. Germline V gene sequence: CDR1 MDHEN, CDR2 SYDVKM. As DNA, the CDR3 is TGTGCCAGCAGCCTGAAAGGCGCGGTGGGTGCGGATTCACCCCTCCACTTT. Translating gives CASSLKGAVGADSPLHF.

The gene calls are TRBV18 and TRBJ1-6; 10 nucleotides align to TRBD1. This CDR3 has 16 residues. V lost 6 bases to trimming and J lost 9 bases; unmatched junction nucleotides: 11. CDR1 is KGHSH, CDR2 LQKENI, per germline. The CDR3 sequence: CASSPPSGTGVSPLHF. DNA for the CDR3: TGTGCCAGCTCGCCTCCATCCGGGACAGGGGTTTCACCCCTCCACTTT.

The V gene is TRBV24-1, the J gene TRBJ2-2; D ambiguous. V lost 0 bases, J lost 1 base, and 8 bases lay in between. Germline V gene data show CDR1 as KGHDR and CDR2 as SFDVKD. This CDR3 contains 16 residues. CDR3 region: CATSDLGTVNTGELFF. The CDR3, as DNA: TGTGCCACCAGTGATTTGGGCACCGTGAACACCGGGGAGCTGTTTTTT.

The chain joins TRBV5-4 to TRBJ2-7; TRBD1 aligns across 7 bases. In germline, CDR1 is SGHNT, CDR2 YYREEE (reference sequence). CDR3 size: 14 residues. The junction had 8 bases not matched to a gene; V was cut back by 3 bases and J by 5 bases. The CDR3 reads CASSSSTGYHEQYF. The CDR3 coding sequence is TGTGCCAGCAGCTCCTCGACAGGGTACCACGAGCAGTACTTC. The full variable domain, with the rest looked up from reference TRBV5-4 and TRBJ2-7, is ETGVTQSPTHLIKTRGQQVTLRCSSQSGHNTVSWYQQALGQGPQFIFQYYREEENGRGNFPPRFSGLQFPNYSSELNVNALELDDSALYLCASSSSTGYHEQYFGPGTRLTVT.

The chain joins TRBV9 to TRBJ2-1, with 8 bases matching TRBD1. CDR1 is SGDLS, CDR2 YYNGEE, per germline. This CDR3 has 15 residues. With 0 bases clipped from V and 4 bases from J, the junction kept 3 bases outside the gene matches. CDR3 sequence (DNA): TGTGCCAGCAGCGTAGAGGGACAGGTATACAATGAGCAGTTCTTC. Translating gives CASSVEGQVYNEQFF.

The chain is built from TRBV4-2 and TRBJ1-3, with 8 bases lining up with TRBD1. The CDR3 consists of 16 residues. Germline-derived CDR1 and CDR2 are LGHNA and YNFKEQ. Trimming removed 3 bases from V and 2 bases from J; junction bases left unmatched: 6. The CDR3 region has the DNA TGTGCCAGCAGCCACCTAGACAGGGGAGCTGGAAACACCATATATTTT. Protein product: CASSHLDRGAGNTIYF.

This chain links TRBV9 with TRBJ1-2; 10 bases align to TRBD1. This CDR3 region has 17 residues. J was trimmed by 6 bases and V by 6 bases; bases with no gene match: 17. CDR1 is SGDLS and CDR2 is YYNGEE in the germline V gene. CDR3 residues: CASTLRTGGFEADGYTF. The DNA of the CDR3 is TGTGCCAGCACGTTAAGGACAGGGGGGTTTGAGGCTGATGGCTACACCTTC.

The chain has TRBV28 and TRBJ1-3, with D tentatively TRBD1 (5 bases). The V and J ends lost 2 bases and 3 bases respectively, with 8 bases between them. Germline CDR1 MDHEN, CDR2 SYDVKM. The CDR3 sequence is 14 residues long. The chain's CDR3 is CASSLGQGGNTIYF. CDR3 DNA sequence: TGTGCCAGCAGTTTAGGGCAGGGTGGAAACACCATATATTTT.

The V gene is TRBV11-3, the J gene TRBJ1-1; weak D call: TRBD1 (5 bases). Germline V gene data show CDR1 as SGHNT and CDR2 as YENEEA. The V and J ends lost 0 bases and 2 bases respectively, with 13 bases between them. The CDR3 has 16 residues. CDR3 sequence reads: CASSLDRGWDNTEAFF. The DNA for the CDR3 is TGTGCCAGCAGCTTAGATCGGGGGTGGGATAACACTGAAGCTTTCTTT.

The V gene is TRBV11-3, the J gene TRBJ1-3, with TRBD1 as a possible D gene (5 bases). Germline CDR1 is SGHNT and CDR2 is YENEEA. Trimming removed 5 bases from V and 8 bases from J, with 13 bases in between. This CDR3 spans 13 amino acids. DNA for the CDR3: TGTGCCAGCAGCCCGGGGGTACCAGACACCATATATTTT. The encoded protein is CASSPGVPDTIYF.

The V and J genes are TRBV5-8 and TRBJ1-5; possible D gene TRBD1, 6 bases. The V gene's germline CDR1 is SGHTS and CDR2 YDEGEE. This CDR3 is 16 amino acids long. The V end was cut by 1 base, the J end by 0 bases, with 11 bases between. For the CDR3, the DNA is TGTGCCAGCAGCTTGCTAGGGGGATATAGCAATCAGCCCCAGCATTTT. Its protein product is CASSLLGGYSNQPQHF.

V and J are TRBV19 and TRBJ2-5, with 11 positions matching TRBD2. Trimming cost V 6 bases and J 5 bases; bases outside gene matches: 8. This CDR3 has 15 amino acids. Germline V CDR1 and CDR2: LNHDA, SQIVND (reference sequence). For the CDR3, the DNA is TGTGCCAGTAGCAATAGCGGGGGGGGCTGGGAGACCCAGTACTTC. It yields the protein CASSNSGGGWETQYF.